This T cell receptor (beta chain) emerged from a study of blood T cell repertoires in COVID-19. Study in general: Acute and convalescent COVID-19 specimens originated in the United States, Italy and Spain. T cells, B-cell-depleted T cells, or PBMCs provided the cDNA or gDNA that served as material.

How the authors handled the data: From reference gene primer amplification, estimates of nucleated cell counts were derived. Repertoires were generated with immunoSEQ multiplex PCR, while TCRdb's copy carries only in-frame clones and drops some. V and J calls and clone size are as listed in that table; D and trimming were resolved from the DNA. The repertoire holds a few hundred thousand clones, with roughly nine tenths as singletons. This clonotype originated in a woman aged 45 to 65 with acute or convalescent COVID-19. Sequencing was carried out using peripheral blood.

The CDR3 DNA is TGTGCCAGCAGTGGCGGACTAGCGGGATTCAACGAGCAGTACTTC. Its protein is CASSGGLAGFNEQYF. This chain joins TRBV6-6 and TRBJ2-7; the match to TRBD2 covers 12 bases. With 5 bases clipped from V and 5 bases from J, the junction kept 7 bases outside the gene matches. Germline CDR1 and CDR2: MNHNY and SVGAGI (reference sequence). This CDR3 has 15 amino acids.